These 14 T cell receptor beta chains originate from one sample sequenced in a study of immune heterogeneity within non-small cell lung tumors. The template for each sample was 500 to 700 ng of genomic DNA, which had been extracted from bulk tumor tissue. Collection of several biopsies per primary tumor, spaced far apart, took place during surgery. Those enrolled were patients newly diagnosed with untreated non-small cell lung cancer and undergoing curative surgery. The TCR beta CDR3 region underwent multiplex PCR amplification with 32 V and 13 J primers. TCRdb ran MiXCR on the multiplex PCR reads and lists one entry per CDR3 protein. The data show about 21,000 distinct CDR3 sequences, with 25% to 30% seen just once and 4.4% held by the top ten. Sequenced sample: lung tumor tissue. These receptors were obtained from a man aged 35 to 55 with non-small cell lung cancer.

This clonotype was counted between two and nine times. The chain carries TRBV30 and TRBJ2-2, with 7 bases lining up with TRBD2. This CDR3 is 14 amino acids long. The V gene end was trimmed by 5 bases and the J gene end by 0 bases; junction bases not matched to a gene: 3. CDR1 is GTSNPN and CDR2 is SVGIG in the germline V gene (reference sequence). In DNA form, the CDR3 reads TGTGCCTGGGAGCGGGATCCGAACACCGGGGAGCTGTTTTTT. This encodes CAWERDPNTGELFF.

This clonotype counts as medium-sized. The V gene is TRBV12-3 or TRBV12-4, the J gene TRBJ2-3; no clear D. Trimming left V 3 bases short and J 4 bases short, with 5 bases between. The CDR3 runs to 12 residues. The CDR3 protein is CASSFTPDTQYF. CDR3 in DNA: TGTGCCAGCAGTTTTACGCCAGATACGCAGTATTTT.

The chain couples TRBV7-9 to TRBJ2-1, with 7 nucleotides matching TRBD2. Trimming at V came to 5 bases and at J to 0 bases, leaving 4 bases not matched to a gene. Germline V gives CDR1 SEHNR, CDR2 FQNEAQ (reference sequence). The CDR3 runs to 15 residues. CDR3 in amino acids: CASSTWTSSYNEQFF. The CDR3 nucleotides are TGTGCCAGCAGCACCTGGACTAGCTCCTACAATGAGCAGTTCTTC. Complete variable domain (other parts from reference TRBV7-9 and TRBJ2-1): DTGVSQNPRHKITKRGQNVTFRCDPISEHNRLYWYRQTLGQGPEFLTYFQNEAQLEKSRLLSDRFSAERPKGSFSTLEIQRTEQGDSAMYLCASSTWTSSYNEQFFGPGTRLTVL.

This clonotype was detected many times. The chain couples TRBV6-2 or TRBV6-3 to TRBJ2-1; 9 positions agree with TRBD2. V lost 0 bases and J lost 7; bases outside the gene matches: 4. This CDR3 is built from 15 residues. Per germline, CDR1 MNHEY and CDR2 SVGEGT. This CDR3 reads CASSYSGLALNEQFF. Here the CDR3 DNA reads TGTGCCAGCAGTTACTCGGGACTAGCTCTGAATGAGCAGTTCTTC.

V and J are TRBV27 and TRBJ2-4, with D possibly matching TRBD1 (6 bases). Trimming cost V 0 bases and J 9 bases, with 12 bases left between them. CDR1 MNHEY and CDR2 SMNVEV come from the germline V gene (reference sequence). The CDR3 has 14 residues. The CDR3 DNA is TGTGCCAGCAGTTTATCGTGGGACATTTCCATTCAGTACTTC. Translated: CASSLSWDISIQYF.

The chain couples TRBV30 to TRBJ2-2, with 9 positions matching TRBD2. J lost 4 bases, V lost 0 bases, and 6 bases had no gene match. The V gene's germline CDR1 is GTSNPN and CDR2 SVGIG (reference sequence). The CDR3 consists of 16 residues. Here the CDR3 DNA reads TGTGCCTGGAGTGTAAGGGCTAGCGGGACCACCGGGGAGCTGTTTTTT. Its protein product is CAWSVRASGTTGELFF.

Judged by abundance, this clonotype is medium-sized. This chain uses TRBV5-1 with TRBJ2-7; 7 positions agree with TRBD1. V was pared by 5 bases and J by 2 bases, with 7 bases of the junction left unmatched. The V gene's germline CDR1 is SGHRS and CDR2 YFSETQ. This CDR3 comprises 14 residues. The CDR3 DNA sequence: TGCGCCAGCAGGACCGGGACAGCTACCTACGAGCAGTACTTC. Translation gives CASRTGTATYEQYF. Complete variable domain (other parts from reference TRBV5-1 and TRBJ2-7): KAGVTQTPRYLIKTRGQQVTLSCSPISGHRSVSWYQQTPGQGLQFLFEYFSETQRNKGNFPGRFSGRQFSNSRSEMNVSTLELGDSALYLCASRTGTATYEQYFGPGTRLTVT.

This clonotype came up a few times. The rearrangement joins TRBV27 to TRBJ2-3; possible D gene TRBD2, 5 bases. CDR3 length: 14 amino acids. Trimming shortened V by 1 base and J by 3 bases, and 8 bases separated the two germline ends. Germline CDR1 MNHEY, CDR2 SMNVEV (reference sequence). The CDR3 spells CASSLFRGTDTQYF. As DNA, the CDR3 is TGTGCCAGCAGTTTATTTCGGGGTACAGATACGCAGTATTTT.

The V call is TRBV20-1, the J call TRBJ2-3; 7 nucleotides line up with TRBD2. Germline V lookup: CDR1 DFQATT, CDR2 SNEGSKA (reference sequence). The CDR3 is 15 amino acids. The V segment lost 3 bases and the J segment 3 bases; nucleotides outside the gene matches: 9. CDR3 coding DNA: TGCAGTGCTAGTGCTAGGGGAGGGCCAACAGATACGCAGTATTTT. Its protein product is CSASARGGPTDTQYF.

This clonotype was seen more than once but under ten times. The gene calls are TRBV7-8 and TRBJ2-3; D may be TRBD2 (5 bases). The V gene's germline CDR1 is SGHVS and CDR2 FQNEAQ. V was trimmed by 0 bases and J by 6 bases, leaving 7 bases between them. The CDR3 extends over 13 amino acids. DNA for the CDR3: TGTGCCAGCAGCTTAGCGCGGGTTGATACGCAGTATTTT. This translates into CASSLARVDTQYF.

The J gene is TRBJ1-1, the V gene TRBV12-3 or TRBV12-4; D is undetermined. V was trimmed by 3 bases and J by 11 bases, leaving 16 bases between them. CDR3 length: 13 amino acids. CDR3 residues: CASSLGINTGAFF. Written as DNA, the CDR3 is TGTGCCAGCAGTTTGGGGATCAACACTGGGGCTTTCTTT.

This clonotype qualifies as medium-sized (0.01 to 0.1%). CDR3 amino acids: CASSSSWGNEQYF. The CDR3 nucleotides are TGTGCCAGCAGTTCCTCTTGGGGAAACGAGCAGTACTTC. The chain employs TRBV27 and TRBJ2-7; D is unclear. The germline CDR1 and CDR2 sequences are MNHEY and SMNVEV (reference sequence). The CDR3 sequence is 13 residues long. V gave up 4 bases and J gave up 5 bases, with 12 bases separating them.

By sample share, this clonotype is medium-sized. CDR3 protein: CASSPSGSVEQYF. As DNA, the CDR3 is TGTGCCAGCAGCCCGAGCGGGAGTGTCGAGCAGTACTTC. The chain employs TRBV6-2 or TRBV6-3 and TRBJ2-7; TRBD2 aligns across 8 bases. Trimming cost V 6 bases and J 6 bases; bases outside gene matches: 7. The CDR3 has 13 amino acids. CDR1 and CDR2 (germline): MNHEY, SVGEGT.

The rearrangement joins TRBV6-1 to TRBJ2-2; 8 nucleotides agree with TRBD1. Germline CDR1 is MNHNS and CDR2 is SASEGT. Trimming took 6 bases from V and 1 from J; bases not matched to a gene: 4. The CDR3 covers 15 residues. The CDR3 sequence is CASSLGTGNTGELFF. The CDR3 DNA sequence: TGTGCCAGCAGCCTCGGGACAGGGAACACCGGGGAGCTGTTTTTT.